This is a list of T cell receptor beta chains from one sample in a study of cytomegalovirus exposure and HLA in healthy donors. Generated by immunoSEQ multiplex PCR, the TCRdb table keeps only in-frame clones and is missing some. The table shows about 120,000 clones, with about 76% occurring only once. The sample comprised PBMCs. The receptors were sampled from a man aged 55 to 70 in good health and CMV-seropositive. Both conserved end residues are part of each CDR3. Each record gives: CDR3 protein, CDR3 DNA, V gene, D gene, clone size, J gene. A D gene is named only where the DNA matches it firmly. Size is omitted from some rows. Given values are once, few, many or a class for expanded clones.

CASSLGGQGGVEQFF TGTGCCAGCAGCTTGGGCGGACAGGGGGGGGTTGAGCAGTTCTTC TRBV5-6 TRBD1 . TRBJ2-1
CASSQDRGTGSYEQYF TGCGCCAGCAGCCAAGATAGGGGGACGGGCTCCTACGAGCAGTACTTC TRBV4-1 . . TRBJ2-7
CASSFSGTGGAGELFF TGTGCCAGCAGTTTCTCCGGGACAGGGGGCGCCGGGGAGCTGTTTTTT TRBV28 TRBD1 . TRBJ2-2
CASSRLAGVTGELFF TGTGCCAGTAGTCGACTAGCGGGGGTCACCGGGGAGCTGTTTTTT TRBV19 TRBD2 . TRBJ2-2
CASSQSRTNNEQFF TGTGCCAGCAGCCAATCAAGGACAAACAATGAGCAGTTCTTC TRBV16 . . TRBJ2-1
CASSAPPGFSDTQYF TGTGCCAGCAGCGCCCCCCCCGGTTTCTCAGATACGCAGTATTTT TRBV13 . . TRBJ2-3
CASTTSGGATDTQYF TGTGCCAGCACAACTAGCGGGGGAGCCACAGATACGCAGTATTTT TRBV7-6 TRBD2 . TRBJ2-3
CASSLGHTGELFF TGCGCCAGCAGCTTGGGGCACACCGGGGAGCTGTTTTTT TRBV5-1 . few TRBJ2-2
CASSFGVKNTEAFF TGTGCCAGCAGCTTCGGGGTAAAGAACACTGAAGCTTTCTTT TRBV7-2 . few TRBJ1-1
CASSLGGGDTEAFF TGTGCCAGCAGCTTAGGGGGCGGGGACACTGAAGCTTTCTTT TRBV11-3 . . TRBJ1-1
CASSLARGNEQFF TGTGCCAGCAGCTTAGCCCGGGGCAATGAGCAGTTCTTC TRBV11-3 . . TRBJ2-1
CASRLGTPGTEAFF TGTGCCAGTAGGCTAGGGACTCCGGGGACTGAAGCTTTCTTT TRBV19 . . TRBJ1-1
CASSLGQGEHTIYF TGCGCCAGCAGCTTGGGACAGGGGGAGCACACCATATATTTT TRBV5-1 TRBD1 . TRBJ1-3
CASSLVQGRGYTF TGTGCCAGCAGCTTGGTGCAGGGGCGAGGCTACACCTTC TRBV5-4 . . TRBJ1-2
CASKPGGGEETQYF TGCGCCAGTAAGCCTGGCGGGGGGGAAGAGACCCAGTACTTC TRBV5-1 TRBD2 . TRBJ2-5
CASSLVSGNNEQFF TGCGCCAGCAGCTTGGTTTCCGGGAACAATGAGCAGTTCTTC TRBV5-1 . . TRBJ2-1
CASSWKREIHNEQFF TGTGCCAGCAGCTGGAAGCGGGAAATCCACAATGAGCAGTTCTTC TRBV7-6 TRBD2 . TRBJ2-1
CASSPNRQGRNEKLFF TGTGCCAGCAGCCCGAATCGACAGGGCCGTAATGAAAAACTGTTTTTT TRBV5-4 TRBD1 . TRBJ1-4
CAWSADRGNQPQHF TGTGCCTGGAGCGCCGACAGGGGTAATCAGCCCCAGCATTTT TRBV30 TRBD1 . TRBJ1-5
CASSYKPGLMNEKLFF TGTGCCAGCAGCTACAAGCCGGGACTGATGAATGAAAAACTGTTTTTT TRBV7-9 . . TRBJ1-4
CASSSMRSRDRGRQDYGYTF TGCGCCAGCAGCTCGATGAGAAGTCGGGACAGGGGGCGACAGGACTATGGCTACACCTTC TRBV5-1 TRBD1 . TRBJ1-2
CASSYPGSGNTEAFF TGTGCCAGCAGTTACCCAGGCTCCGGGAACACTGAAGCTTTCTTT TRBV6-5 . . TRBJ1-1
CASSIDWAYSGNTIYF TGTGCCAGTAGTATTGATTGGGCGTACTCTGGAAACACCATATATTTT TRBV19 . . TRBJ1-3
CASSYERQGTSPLHF TGTGCCAGCAGTTACGAGAGACAGGGGACCTCTCCCCTCCACTTT TRBV6-5 TRBD1 . TRBJ1-6
CASSIDSGVPTEAFF TGTGCCAGTAGTATAGACTCGGGGGTTCCCACTGAAGCTTTCTTT TRBV19 . . TRBJ1-1
CASSPDREKDGELFF TGTGCCAGCAGCCCGGACAGGGAGAAAGACGGGGAGCTGTTTTTT TRBV11-1 TRBD1 . TRBJ2-2
CASSARQDSPLHF TGTGCCAGCAGCGCTAGACAGGATTCACCCCTCCACTTT TRBV9 . . TRBJ1-6
CASSSRLAGNYNEQFF TGTGCCAGCAGTTCCCGGTTAGCGGGCAACTACAATGAGCAGTTCTTC TRBV2 TRBD2 . TRBJ2-1
CAGSFSFYGYTF TGTGCCGGCAGTTTTTCTTTCTATGGCTACACCTTC TRBV28 . . TRBJ1-2
CASSLGQPRSGNTIYF TGTGCCAGCAGCTTGGGACAGCCCCGCTCTGGAAACACCATATATTTT TRBV5-4 . . TRBJ1-3
CASSPKGQGSNQPQHF TGTGCCAGTAGTCCTAAGGGACAGGGTAGCAATCAGCCCCAGCATTTT TRBV19 TRBD1 few TRBJ1-5
CASSRDRGWREKLFF TGTGCCAGCAGCCGGGACAGGGGATGGCGTGAAAAACTGTTTTTT TRBV2 TRBD1 . TRBJ1-4
CSVERTGGTDTQYF TGCAGCGTTGAAAGGACAGGGGGCACAGATACGCAGTATTTT TRBV29-1 TRBD1 once TRBJ2-3
CASSSLLAGGYNEQFF TGTGCCAGCAGCTCCCTCTTAGCGGGAGGGTACAATGAGCAGTTCTTC TRBV11-2 TRBD2 . TRBJ2-1
CSVYRGVGTEAFF TGCAGCGTTTATCGGGGGGTCGGCACTGAAGCTTTCTTT TRBV29-1 . few TRBJ1-1
CASSFSRGRVQPQHF TGTGCCAGCAGTTTCAGCAGGGGACGAGTTCAGCCCCAGCATTTT TRBV28 . . TRBJ1-5
CASSFRGYGYTF TGTGCCAGCAGTTTCAGGGGTTATGGCTACACCTTC TRBV28 . . TRBJ1-2
CASSLGTGTTGELFF TGCGCCAGCAGCTTGGGGACAGGGACTACCGGGGAGCTGTTTTTT TRBV5-1 TRBD1 . TRBJ2-2
CASSPRFGLGRGHTDTQYF TGTGCCAGCAGCCCCCGGTTTGGGTTAGGCAGGGGGCACACAGATACGCAGTATTTT TRBV7-2 TRBD1 . TRBJ2-3
CASSPSPFSYNEQFF TGTGCCAGCTCACCGAGTCCCTTTTCCTACAATGAGCAGTTCTTC TRBV18 . . TRBJ2-1
CAWSRLNFRPLPLYEQYF TGTGCCTGGAGTCGACTAAACTTTCGGCCGCTCCCGTTATACGAGCAGTACTTC TRBV30 . . TRBJ2-7
CASSPGGAVGEKLFF TGTGCCAGCAGCCCGGGGGGGGCAGTTGGTGAAAAACTGTTTTTT TRBV5-8 . . TRBJ1-4
CAISGIRDTYEQYF TGTGCCATCAGTGGGATCAGGGACACCTACGAGCAGTACTTC TRBV10-3 . . TRBJ2-7
CASSFWRSGDEQFF TGTGCCAGCAGTTTCTGGAGGTCGGGGGATGAGCAGTTCTTC TRBV27 . . TRBJ2-1
CSVRTGVVETQYF TGCAGCGTTCGGACAGGGGTTGTAGAGACCCAGTACTTC TRBV29-1 TRBD1 . TRBJ2-5
CASSPLGRAGARDTQYF TGTGCCAGCAGCCCTCTAGGGAGAGCGGGAGCTCGAGATACGCAGTATTTT TRBV11-2 TRBD2 few TRBJ2-3
CASFSGGEKLFF TGTGCCAGCTTCTCTGGAGGGGAAAAACTGTTTTTT TRBV28 . . TRBJ1-4
CASRPAQGANEKLFF TGTGCCAGCAGACCGGCTCAGGGTGCTAATGAAAAACTGTTTTTT TRBV7-9 . few TRBJ1-4
CASSPGETGIYGYTF TGTGCCAGCTCACCAGGAGAAACAGGGATCTATGGCTACACCTTC TRBV18 . . TRBJ1-2
CASSASLAGGRETQYF TGTGCCAGCAGCGCTTCACTAGCGGGGGGGCGTGAGACCCAGTACTTC TRBV9 TRBD2 . TRBJ2-5
CASSFGGQGARPQHF TGTGCCAGCAGTTTTGGGGGACAGGGGGCGCGGCCCCAGCATTTT TRBV28 TRBD1 . TRBJ1-5
CSAYSNTEAFF TGCAGTGCTTACAGTAACACTGAAGCTTTCTTT TRBV20-1 . . TRBJ1-1
CASVEGRYSYNSPLHF TGTGCCAGCGTCGAGGGCCGATACTCCTATAATTCACCCCTCCACTTT TRBV28 . . TRBJ1-6
CASRGVPSYNSPLHF TGTGCCTCACGCGGTGTTCCCTCCTATAATTCACCCCTCCACTTT TRBV30 . . TRBJ1-6
CASSPRDRGNYGYTF TGTGCCAGCAGCCCCCGGGACAGGGGCAACTATGGCTACACCTTC TRBV9 TRBD1 . TRBJ1-2
CASTGQGTNEQFF TGCGCCAGCACGGGACAGGGGACCAATGAGCAGTTCTTC TRBV10-2 TRBD1 . TRBJ2-1
CASSPVQGTDTQYF TGTGCCAGCTCACCCGTACAGGGGACAGATACGCAGTATTTT TRBV18 TRBD1 . TRBJ2-3
CSAEDRALPNYGYTF TGCAGCGCTGAGGACAGGGCTCTCCCTAACTATGGCTACACCTTC TRBV29-1 TRBD1 . TRBJ1-2
CASSKTSGSNEQFF TGCGCCAGCAGTAAGACTAGCGGGAGCAATGAGCAGTTCTTC TRBV5-1 TRBD2 . TRBJ2-1